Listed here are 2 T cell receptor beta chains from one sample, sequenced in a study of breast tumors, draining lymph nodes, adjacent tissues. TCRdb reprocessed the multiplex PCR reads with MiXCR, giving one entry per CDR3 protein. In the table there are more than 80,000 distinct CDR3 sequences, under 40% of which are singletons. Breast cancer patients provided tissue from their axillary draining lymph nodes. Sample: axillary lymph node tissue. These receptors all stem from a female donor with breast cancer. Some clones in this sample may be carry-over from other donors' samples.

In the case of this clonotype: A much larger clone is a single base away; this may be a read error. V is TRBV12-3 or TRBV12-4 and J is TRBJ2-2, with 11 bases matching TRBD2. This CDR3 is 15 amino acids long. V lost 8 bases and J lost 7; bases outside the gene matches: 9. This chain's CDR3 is CASLASGGPSGELFF. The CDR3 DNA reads TGTGCCAGCCTGGCTAGCGGGGGGCCCAGCGGGGAGCTGTTTTTT.

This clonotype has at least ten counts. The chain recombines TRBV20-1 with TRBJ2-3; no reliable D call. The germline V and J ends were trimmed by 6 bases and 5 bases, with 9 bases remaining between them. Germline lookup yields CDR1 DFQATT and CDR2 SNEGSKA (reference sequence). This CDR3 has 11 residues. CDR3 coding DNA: TGCAGTGCCGCGGTTCTAGATACGCAGTATTTT. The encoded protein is CSAAVLDTQYF.